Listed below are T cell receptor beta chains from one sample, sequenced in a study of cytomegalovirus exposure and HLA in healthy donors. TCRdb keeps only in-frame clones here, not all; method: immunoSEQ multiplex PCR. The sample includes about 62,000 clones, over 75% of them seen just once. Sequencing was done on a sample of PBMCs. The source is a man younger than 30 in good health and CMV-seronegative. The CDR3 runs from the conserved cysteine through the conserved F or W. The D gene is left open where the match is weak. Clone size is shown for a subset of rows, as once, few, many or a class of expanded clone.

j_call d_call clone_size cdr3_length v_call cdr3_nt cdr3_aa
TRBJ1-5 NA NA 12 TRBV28 TGTGCCAGCAGCAGACCGGGGCAGCCCCAGCATTTT CASSRPGQPQHF
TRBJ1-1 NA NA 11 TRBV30 TGTGCCTGGAGTCCTCCGGGTGAAGCTTTCTTT CAWSPPGEAFF
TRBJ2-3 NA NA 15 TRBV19 TGTGCCAGTAGTATAGTTGGCAGCTTCAGGGATACGCAGTATTTT CASSIVGSFRDTQYF
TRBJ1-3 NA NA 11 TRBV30 TGTGCCTGGGGGGAGACAGGCTCATTACATTTT CAWGETGSLHF
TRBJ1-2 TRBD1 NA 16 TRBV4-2 TGTGCCAGCAGCCAAGATCCTACAGGGGGTCTCTATGACTACACCTTC CASSQDPTGGLYDYTF
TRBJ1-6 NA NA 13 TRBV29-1 TGCAGCGCCGAGACTAGCGTAAATTCACCCCTCCACTTT CSAETSVNSPLHF
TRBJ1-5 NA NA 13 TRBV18 TGTGCCAGCTCACCACGGGGCGATCAGCCCCAGCATTTT CASSPRGDQPQHF
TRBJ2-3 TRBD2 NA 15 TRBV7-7 TGTGCTAGCAGCGTGGGGCCGGGGGGGAGAGATACGCAGTATTTT CASSVGPGGRDTQYF
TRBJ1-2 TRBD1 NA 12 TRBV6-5 TGTGCCAGCAGTAGACAGGGGTTCGGCTACACCTTC CASSRQGFGYTF
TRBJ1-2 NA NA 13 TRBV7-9 TGTGCCAGCAGGGGCGCCCCCATATATGGCTACACCTTC CASRGAPIYGYTF
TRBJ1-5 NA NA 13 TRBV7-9 TGTGCCAGCAGCGGCTCGGCGGAGCACCCCCAGCATTTT CASSGSAEHPQHF
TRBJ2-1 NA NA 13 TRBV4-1 TGCGCCAGCAGCCAAGAGTCTAGGTTTGAGCAGTTCTTC CASSQESRFEQFF
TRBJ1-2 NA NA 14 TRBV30 TGTGCCTGGAGTGTACGTCCGAACAGCTATGGCTACACCTTC CAWSVRPNSYGYTF
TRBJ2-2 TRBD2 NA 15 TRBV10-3 TGTGCCATCAGGGGGAGCGGGGGGAACACCGGGGAGCTGTTTTTT CAIRGSGGNTGELFF
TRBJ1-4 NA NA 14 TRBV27 TGTGCCAGCAGTTTGAGACAGTCAAGCGAAAAACTGTTTTTT CASSLRQSSEKLFF
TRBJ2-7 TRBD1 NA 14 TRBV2 TGTGCCAGCAGTGTGGATGACAGGGGCTACGAGCAGTACTTC CASSVDDRGYEQYF
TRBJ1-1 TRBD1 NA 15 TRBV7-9 TGTGCCAGCAGCTTAGAACAGGGGGCTGGCACTGAAGCTTTCTTT CASSLEQGAGTEAFF
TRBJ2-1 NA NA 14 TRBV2 TGTGCCAGCAGACGTAGCGGAATGGAAAATGAGCAGTTCTTC CASRRSGMENEQFF
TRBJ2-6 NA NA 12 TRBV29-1 TGCAGCGGGCTCTCTGGGGCCAACGTCCTGACTTTC CSGLSGANVLTF
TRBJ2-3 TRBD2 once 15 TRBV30 TGTGCCTGGATCATAGCGGGGGCCCGCACAGATACGCAGTATTTT CAWIIAGARTDTQYF
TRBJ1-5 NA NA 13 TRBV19 TGTGCCAGTAGTATAGCCCGACAGGACCCCCAGCATTTT CASSIARQDPQHF
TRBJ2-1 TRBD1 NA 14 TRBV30 TGTGCCTGGAATCTTTTGACAGGGTACAATGAGCAGTTCTTC CAWNLLTGYNEQFF
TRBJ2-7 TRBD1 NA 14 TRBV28 TGTGCCAGCAGGCGGGGACAGGGGCCCTACGAGCAGTACTTC CASRRGQGPYEQYF
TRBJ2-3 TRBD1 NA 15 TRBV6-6 TGTGCCAGCAGTTATCTCAGGGGGCACACAGATACGCAGTATTTT CASSYLRGHTDTQYF
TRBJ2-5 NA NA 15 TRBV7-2 TGTGCCAGCAGCCGCAAGACGACAGCTCAAGAGACCCAGTACTTC CASSRKTTAQETQYF
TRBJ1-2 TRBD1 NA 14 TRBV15 TGTGCCACCAGCAGAGATCGGACAGGATATGGCTACACCTTC CATSRDRTGYGYTF
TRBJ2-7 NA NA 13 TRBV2 TGTGCCAGCAGTGAATCAGGGCCCTACGAGCAGTACTTC CASSESGPYEQYF
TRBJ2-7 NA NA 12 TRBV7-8 TGTGCCAGCAGCCTAGTCTTCGACGAGCAGTACTTC CASSLVFDEQYF
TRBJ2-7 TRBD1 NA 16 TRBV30 TGTGCCTGGAGTCCACCCGCCGGGACAGGGTCCTACGAGCAGTACTTC CAWSPPAGTGSYEQYF
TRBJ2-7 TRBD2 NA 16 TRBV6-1 TGTGCCAGCAGTGAAGCGCTTAGCGGGGGGGTTCACGAGCAGTACTTC CASSEALSGGVHEQYF
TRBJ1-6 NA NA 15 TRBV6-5 TGTGCCAGCAGTTACAGCCGCGCGGTTAATTCACCCCTCCACTTT CASSYSRAVNSPLHF
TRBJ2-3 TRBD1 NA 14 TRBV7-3 TGTGCCAGCAGCTCGATTACAGGGGAGAATACGCAGTATTTT CASSSITGENTQYF
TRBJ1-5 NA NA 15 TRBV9 TGTGCCAGCAGCGTCGACAGCAATAGCAATCAGCCCCAGCATTTT CASSVDSNSNQPQHF